Shown below are 28 T cell receptor beta chains from a single sample sequenced in a study of blood T cell repertoires in COVID-19 (dated by TCRdb to 2018 to 2020). Libraries were built with the immunoSEQ multiplex PCR assay. TCRdb holds this immuneACCESS table with in-frame rearrangements only. Some clones are missing; in checked studies, unresolved V genes explain under half, and the rest has no known cause. Across this sample there are 250,000 to 350,000 clones, with about nine tenths seen only once. The ten largest account for 0.85% to 1% of the sample. Material for sequencing was peripheral blood. The receptor source for this set is a middle-aged woman who had recovered from COVID-19.

V and J are TRBV18 and TRBJ1-4; 7 bases align to TRBD1. Germline CDR1 and CDR2: KGHSH and LQKENI. Trimming at V came to 6 bases and at J to 6 bases, leaving 4 bases not matched to a gene. This CDR3 has 13 residues. The CDR3 nucleotides are TGTGCCAGCTCGCCCACAGGGGATGAAAAACTGTTTTTT. Translated: CASSPTGDEKLFF.

This clone occurred once. The gene calls are TRBV12-5 and TRBJ2-7; 7 bases align to TRBD2. J was trimmed by 2 bases and V by 8 bases; bases with no gene match: 6. From germline, CDR1 is LGHNT and CDR2 FRNRAP. The CDR3 sequence is 13 residues long. For the CDR3, the DNA is TGTGCTAGTTCCAGCGGGACCCCCTACGAGCAGTACTTC. Protein sequence: CASSSGTPYEQYF.

This chain joins TRBV28 and TRBJ1-1, with D possibly TRBD1 on 6 matching bases. Germline V gives CDR1 MDHEN, CDR2 SYDVKM. The CDR3 contains 16 residues. V was shortened by 6 bases and J by 4 bases, with 21 bases between the two germline ends. This chain's CDR3 is CASRWIGRGKITEAFF. As DNA, the CDR3 is TGTGCCAGCAGGTGGATTGGCAGGGGCAAAATCACTGAAGCTTTCTTT. The full variable domain, with the rest looked up from reference TRBV28 and TRBJ1-1, is DVKVTQSSRYLVKRTGEKVFLECVQDMDHENMFWYRQDPGLGLRLIYFSYDVKMKEKGDIPEGYSVSREKKERFSLILESASTNQTSMYLCASRWIGRGKITEAFFGQGTRLTVV.

The chain has TRBV19 and TRBJ2-2; TRBD1 might be the D (7 bases). CDR3 length equals 14 residues. Deletions cut 9 bases from V and 4 bases from J, with 15 bases between. From germline, CDR1 is LNHDA and CDR2 SQIVND (reference sequence). CDR3 region: CASHRQGGTGELFF. The CDR3 DNA reads as TGTGCCAGCCACAGACAGGGAGGCACCGGGGAGCTGTTTTTT.

V usage is TRBV7-2 and J usage is TRBJ2-2, with D unclear. The germline V and J ends were trimmed by 4 bases and 9 bases, with 9 bases remaining between them. The CDR3 sequence is 12 residues long. In germline, CDR1 is SGHTA, CDR2 FQGNSA. As DNA, the CDR3 is TGTGCCAGCAGCTCGCAGTCTCGGGAGCTGTTTTTT. Translation: CASSSQSRELFF.

The CDR3 reads CASSTGLAGGTYEQYF. As DNA, the CDR3 is TGTGCCAGCAGCACCGGACTAGCGGGAGGAACCTACGAGCAGTACTTC. The chain is built from TRBV7-9 and TRBJ2-7; TRBD2 matches 14 bases. The trim removed 5 bases at V and 2 bases at J, leaving 5 bases unmatched. The V gene's germline CDR1 is SEHNR and CDR2 FQNEAQ (reference sequence). The CDR3 totals 16 residues.

The chain has TRBV25-1 and TRBJ2-1; 15 nucleotides match TRBD2. The V and J ends lost 6 bases and 4 bases, in that order; junction bases with no gene match: 7. This CDR3 spans 17 amino acids. CDR1 and CDR2 from the germline V gene are MGHDK and SYGVNS. CDR3 nucleotides: TGTGCCAGCAGCCCCGGACTAGCGGGAGGGCTGTACAATGAGCAGTTCTTC. Amino acids: CASSPGLAGGLYNEQFF.

The chain combines TRBV28 with TRBJ1-4; TRBD1 aligns across 7 bases. The V segment lost 6 bases and the J segment 5 bases; nucleotides outside the gene matches: 3. The CDR3 consists of 13 residues. The germline gives CDR1 MDHEN, CDR2 SYDVKM. Here the CDR3 reads CASSGQVNEKLFF. CDR3 coding DNA: TGTGCCAGCAGCGGACAGGTCAATGAAAAACTGTTTTTT.

The V gene is TRBV23-1, the J gene TRBJ1-1, with D hard to call. TRBV23-1 is classed as an ORF, of uncertain function. The V gene lost 1 base and the J gene lost 5 bases, with 20 bases spanning the gap. This CDR3 has 17 residues. The CDR3 DNA reads as TGCGCCAGCAGTCAATTCCCTCGCGGGGAGACGAGAACTGAAGCTTTCTTT. Its translation: CASSQFPRGETRTEAFF.

This chain connects TRBV5-4 to TRBJ2-1, with 10 bases fitting TRBD2. CDR1 and CDR2 from the germline V gene are SGHNT and YYREEE (reference sequence). The CDR3 loop spans 14 amino acids. Unmatched junction bases numbered 8, after V lost 6 bases and J lost 8 bases. In DNA, the CDR3 is TGTGCCAGCACCGTGGGGACTAGCGTTCATGAGCAGTTCTTC. It translates to CASTVGTSVHEQFF.

The gene calls are TRBV19 and TRBJ1-4, with D perhaps matching TRBD1 (6 bases). CDR1 and CDR2 (germline): LNHDA, SQIVND (reference sequence). The CDR3 spans 12 residues. V was trimmed by 6 bases and J by 8 bases, leaving 10 bases between them. CDR3 sequence reads: CASSLRGEKLFF. The CDR3 bases are TGTGCCAGTAGCCTAAGGGGGGAAAAACTGTTTTTT.

The sample holds one count of this clone. The chain employs TRBV6-5 and TRBJ2-1; 7 bases are a match to TRBD2. CDR1 MNHEY and CDR2 SVGAGI come from the germline V gene. The CDR3 spans 15 residues. The V gene end was trimmed by 7 bases and the J gene end by 4 bases; junction bases not matched to a gene: 10. The CDR3 protein is CASKSGTALYNEQFF. The CDR3 coding sequence is TGTGCCAGCAAGAGCGGGACCGCGTTATACAATGAGCAGTTCTTC.

The genes are TRBV30 and TRBJ2-6; 10 bases are shared with TRBD1. Germline V gene lookup returns CDR1 GTSNPN and CDR2 SVGIG (reference sequence). CDR3 length equals 17 residues. V lost 0 bases and J lost 5; bases outside the gene matches: 7. The CDR3 coding sequence is TGTGCCTGGAGTGTACAGGACAGGGGGTATAGGGCCAACGTCCTGACTTTC. It specifies CAWSVQDRGYRANVLTF.

The V and J genes are TRBV4-1 and TRBJ1-1; D is possibly TRBD1 (6 bases). The ends were cut back, 3 bases at V and 8 bases at J, with 19 bases in the middle. The CDR3 has 15 residues. CDR1 and CDR2 from the germline V gene are MGHRA and YSYEKL. The CDR3 DNA sequence: TGCGCCAGCAGCCACGCACTCGGGGGGGGGCGGGAAGCTTTCTTT. This gives the protein CASSHALGGGREAFF.

The CDR3 loop is CASSSGQEGNQPQHF. Written as DNA, the CDR3 is TGTGCCAGCAGTTCCGGACAGGAGGGGAATCAGCCCCAGCATTTT. The J gene is TRBJ1-5, the V gene TRBV28, with 7 bases identical to TRBD1. Per germline, CDR1 MDHEN and CDR2 SYDVKM. With 4 bases clipped from V and 4 bases from J, the junction kept 7 bases outside the gene matches. The CDR3 spans 15 residues.

V gene TRBV6-5 combines with J gene TRBJ2-1; 10 positions agree with TRBD2. This CDR3 is built from 15 residues. Trimming removed 6 bases from V and 5 bases from J; junction bases left unmatched: 7. Germline CDR1 and CDR2: MNHEY and SVGAGI. The CDR3 bases are TGTGCCAGCAGCCCGGGGACTAGCGTCAACAATGAGCAGTTCTTC. Protein: CASSPGTSVNNEQFF.

A note on this clone: This specimen includes other DNA sequences encoding the same CDR3. The J gene is TRBJ2-1, the V gene TRBV19, with TRBD1 as a possible D gene (6 bases). The V gene's germline CDR1 is LNHDA and CDR2 SQIVND (reference sequence). This CDR3 has 15 residues. Trimming left V 5 bases short and J 0 bases short, with 11 bases between. The CDR3 DNA reads TGTGCCAGTAGTTCGACAGGTAGCTCCTACAATGAGCAGTTCTTC. Translation: CASSSTGSSYNEQFF.

This sequence joins TRBV2 and TRBJ1-6; D possibly corresponds to TRBD1 (5 bases). The germline V gene encodes CDR1 SNHLY and CDR2 FYNNEI. This CDR3 is built from 16 residues. V lost 6 bases, J lost 0 bases, and 12 bases lay in between. The CDR3 loop reads CASRRDGSSYNSPLHF. CDR3 coding DNA: TGTGCCAGCAGGCGGGACGGTAGCTCCTATAATTCACCCCTCCACTTT.

V is TRBV4-1 and J is TRBJ1-4, with 7 bases fitting TRBD1. From germline, CDR1 is MGHRA and CDR2 YSYEKL. Trimming took 6 bases from V and 5 from J; bases not matched to a gene: 6. The CDR3 runs to 14 residues. CDR3 nucleotides: TGCGCCAGCAGTCGGGGACAGACGAATGAAAAACTGTTTTTT. It specifies CASSRGQTNEKLFF.

This chain uses TRBV30 with TRBJ2-3; 7 nucleotides agree with TRBD2. There are 15 residues in the CDR3. Germline values: CDR1 GTSNPN, CDR2 SVGIG (reference sequence). V lost 6 bases to trimming and J lost 2 bases; unmatched junction nucleotides: 11. The CDR3 sequence is CACRWEGSDTDTQYF. In DNA form, the CDR3 reads TGTGCCTGTCGCTGGGAGGGGTCGGACACAGATACGCAGTATTTT.

CDR3 in amino acids: CASSFREGQVYEQYF. CDR3 bases: TGTGCCAGCAGCTTTCGGGAGGGCCAGGTCTACGAGCAGTACTTC. The V gene is TRBV11-2, the J gene TRBJ2-7; TRBD2 matches 8 bases. The CDR3 consists of 15 residues. Trimming took 3 bases from V and 3 from J; bases not matched to a gene: 7. Germline assignment: CDR1 SGHAT and CDR2 FQNNGV.

This chain uses TRBV6-5 with TRBJ2-3; D unresolved. Germline assignment: CDR1 MNHEY and CDR2 SVGAGI. Trimming pared 0 bases from V and 5 bases from J, leaving 6 bases between. This CDR3 contains 13 residues. The CDR3: CASSYSSRDTQYF. The CDR3 region has the DNA TGTGCCAGCAGTTACTCGTCGAGAGATACGCAGTATTTT.

This chain uses TRBV5-1 with TRBJ2-2; 7 positions agree with TRBD2. There are 19 residues in the CDR3. Trimming removed 4 bases from V and 0 bases from J; junction bases left unmatched: 15. The germline gives CDR1 SGHRS, CDR2 YFSETQ. The CDR3 DNA follows: TGCGCCAGCAGCACACTCGCGGCTAGCGGCCGGACGAACACCGGGGAGCTGTTTTTT. Its translation is CASSTLAASGRTNTGELFF.

The chain has TRBV7-6 and TRBJ2-5, with D perhaps TRBD2 (5 bases). Germline CDR1 is SGHVS and CDR2 is FNYEAQ. V lost 3 bases and J lost 5, with 13 bases in between. The length of the CDR3 is 14 residues. The CDR3: CASSLGTGGETQYF. The DNA for the CDR3 is TGTGCCAGCAGCTTGGGAACGGGCGGGGAGACCCAGTACTTC.

The chain links TRBV2 to TRBJ1-3; the match to TRBD1 covers 10 bases. This CDR3 spans 16 amino acids. In germline, CDR1 is SNHLY, CDR2 FYNNEI. The junction had 7 bases not matched to a gene; V was cut back by 8 bases and J by 0 bases. The CDR3, as DNA: TGTGCCAGCCGACAGGGGGCCGCCAGCTCTGGAAACACCATATATTTT. Encoded protein: CASRQGAASSGNTIYF.

The rearrangement uses TRBV19 and TRBJ1-1; possibly TRBD1 for D (5 bases). CDR3 length: 14 amino acids. Germline V gene data show CDR1 as LNHDA and CDR2 as SQIVND (reference sequence). V dropped 6 bases and J dropped 3 bases, with 14 bases sitting between them. The CDR3 sequence: CASRLGGRDTEAFF. CDR3 DNA: TGTGCCAGTAGGCTCGGGGGAAGGGACACTGAAGCTTTCTTT.

The gene calls are TRBV19 and TRBJ2-2; a possible D gene is TRBD1 (5 bases). Looked up from germline, CDR1 is LNHDA and CDR2 is SQIVND (reference sequence). The V and J ends lost 6 bases and 5 bases respectively, with 10 bases between them. The length of the CDR3 is 13 residues. DNA for the CDR3: TGTGCCAGTAGGACAACAGGTACCGGGGAGCTGTTTTTT. This translates into CASRTTGTGELFF.

The chain recombines TRBV5-6 with TRBJ2-4; TRBD2 matches 8 bases. The J segment lost 1 base and the V segment lost 4 bases, leaving 16 bases of the junction unmatched. This CDR3 has 19 amino acids. Germline V gene data show CDR1 as SGHDT and CDR2 as YYEEEE. CDR3 loop: CASSEYFSGERLAKNIQYF. CDR3 nucleotides: TGTGCCAGCAGCGAATACTTTAGCGGGGAGCGTTTGGCCAAAAACATTCAGTACTTC. Full variable domain (missing parts from reference TRBV5-6 and TRBJ2-4): DAGVTQSPTHLIKTRGQQVTLRCSPKSGHDTVSWYQQALGQGPQFIFQYYEEEERQRGNFPDRFSGHQFPNYSSELNVNALLLGDSALYLCASSEYFSGERLAKNIQYFGAGTRLSVL.